This T cell receptor beta chain was captured in a study of graft-versus-host responses after intestinal transplantation. Study-wide results and caveats: Recipient marrow harbored GvH clones, some of which surfaced first in ileum or blood. Allografts from individuals with graft-donor T cell macrochimerism displayed high graft-versus-host to host-versus-graft clonal ratios.

Measured with immunoSEQ multiplex PCR; TCRdb has only the in-frame clones, and not every one. The sample holds thousands of clones; roughly 83% are singletons and the top ten take about 6.7%. The CDR3 is 15 amino acids. The V end lost 7 bases, the J end lost 0 bases, and 15 bases lay between the germline ends. Germline V gene lookup returns CDR1 SGHDT and CDR2 YYEEEE. This clone was observed once. Its target is unknown. Processing released intraepithelial and lamina propria lymphocytes from the graft tissue. This TCR came from a human patient who received an intestinal transplant, so some T cells may come from the graft donor. The material was ileum tissue, obtained approximately 17 and 21 days after intestinal transplantation. The chain recombines TRBV5-6 with TRBJ2-3; D call uncertain. The CDR3 is CASGKDPTSTDTQYF. The CDR3, as DNA: TGTGCCAGCGGGAAAGATCCGACTAGCACAGATACGCAGTATTTT.